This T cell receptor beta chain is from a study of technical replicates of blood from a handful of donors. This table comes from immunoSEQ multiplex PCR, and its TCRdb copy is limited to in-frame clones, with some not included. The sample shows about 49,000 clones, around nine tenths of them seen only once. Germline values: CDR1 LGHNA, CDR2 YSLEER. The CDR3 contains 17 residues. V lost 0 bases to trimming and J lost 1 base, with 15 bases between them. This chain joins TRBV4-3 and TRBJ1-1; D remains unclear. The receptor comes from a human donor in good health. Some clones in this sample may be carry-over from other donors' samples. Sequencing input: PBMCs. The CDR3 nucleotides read TGCGCCAGCAGCCAAGATTTTTCCCCGTCTAAGAACACTGAAGCTTTCTTT. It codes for CASSQDFSPSKNTEAFF.